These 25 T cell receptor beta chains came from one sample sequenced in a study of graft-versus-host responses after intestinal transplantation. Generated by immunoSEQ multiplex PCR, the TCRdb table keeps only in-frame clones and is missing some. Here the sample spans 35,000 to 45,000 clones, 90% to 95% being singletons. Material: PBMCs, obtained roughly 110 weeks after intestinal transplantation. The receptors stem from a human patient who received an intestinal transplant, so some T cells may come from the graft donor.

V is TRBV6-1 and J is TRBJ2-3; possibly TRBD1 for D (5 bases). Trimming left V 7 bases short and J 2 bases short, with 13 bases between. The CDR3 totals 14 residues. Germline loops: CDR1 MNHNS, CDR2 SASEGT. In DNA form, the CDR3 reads TGTGCCAGCATTAACTTCAGGGCCACAGATACGCAGTATTTT. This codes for CASINFRATDTQYF.

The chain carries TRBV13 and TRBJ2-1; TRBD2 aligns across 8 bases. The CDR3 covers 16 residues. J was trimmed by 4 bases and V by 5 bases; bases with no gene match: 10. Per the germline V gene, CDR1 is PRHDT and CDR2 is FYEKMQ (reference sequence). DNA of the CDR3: TGTGCCAGCAGCCCTCGGGAGGGCCCTTCGTACAATGAGCAGTTCTTC. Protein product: CASSPREGPSYNEQFF.

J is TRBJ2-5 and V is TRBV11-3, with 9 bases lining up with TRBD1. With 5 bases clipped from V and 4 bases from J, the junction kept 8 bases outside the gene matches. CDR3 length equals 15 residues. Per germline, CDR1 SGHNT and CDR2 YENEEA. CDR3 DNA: TGTGCCAGCAGCCTGACAGGGGGAAGAGGAGAGACCCAGTACTTC. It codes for CASSLTGGRGETQYF.

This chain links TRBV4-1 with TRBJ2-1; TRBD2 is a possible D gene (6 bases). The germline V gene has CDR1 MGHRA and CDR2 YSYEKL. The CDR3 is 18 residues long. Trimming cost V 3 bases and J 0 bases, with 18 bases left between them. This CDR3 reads CASSQTSRDFASYNEQFF. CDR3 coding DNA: TGCGCCAGCAGCCAGACCTCGAGGGACTTCGCCTCCTACAATGAGCAGTTCTTC.

The chain's CDR3 is CASSILPPPSANTEAFF. In DNA, the CDR3 is TGTGCCAGTAGTATCCTACCCCCCCCTTCGGCGAACACTGAAGCTTTCTTT. J is TRBJ1-1 and V is TRBV19, with no clear D. This CDR3 has 17 residues. The V and J ends lost 3 bases and 1 base respectively, with 18 bases between them. CDR1 and CDR2 from the germline V gene are LNHDA and SQIVND (reference sequence). The full variable domain, in which reference TRBV19 and TRBJ1-1 provide the parts outside the CDR3, is DGGITQSPKYLFRKEGQNVTLSCEQNLNHDAMYWYRQDPGQGLRLIYYSQIVNDFQKGDIAEGYSVSREKKESFPLTVTSAQKNPTAFYLCASSILPPPSANTEAFFGQGTRLTVV.

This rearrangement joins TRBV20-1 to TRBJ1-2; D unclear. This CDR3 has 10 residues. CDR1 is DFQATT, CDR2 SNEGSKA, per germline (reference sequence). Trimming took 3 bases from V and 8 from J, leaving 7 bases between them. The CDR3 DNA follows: TGCAGTGCTAGCTACGAGGGCTACACCTTC. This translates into CSASYEGYTF.

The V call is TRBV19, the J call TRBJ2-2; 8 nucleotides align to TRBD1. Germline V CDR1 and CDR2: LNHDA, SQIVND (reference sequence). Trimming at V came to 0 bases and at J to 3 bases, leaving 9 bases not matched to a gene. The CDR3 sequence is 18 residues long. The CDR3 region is CASSIETSRQGYTGELFF. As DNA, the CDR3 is TGTGCCAGTAGTATAGAGACGAGCCGACAGGGGTACACCGGGGAGCTGTTTTTT.

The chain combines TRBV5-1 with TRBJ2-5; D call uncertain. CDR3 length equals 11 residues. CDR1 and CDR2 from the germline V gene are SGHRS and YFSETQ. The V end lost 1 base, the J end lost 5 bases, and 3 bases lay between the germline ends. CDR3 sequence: CASSLQETQYF. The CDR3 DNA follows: TGCGCCAGCAGCTTGCAGGAGACCCAGTACTTC.

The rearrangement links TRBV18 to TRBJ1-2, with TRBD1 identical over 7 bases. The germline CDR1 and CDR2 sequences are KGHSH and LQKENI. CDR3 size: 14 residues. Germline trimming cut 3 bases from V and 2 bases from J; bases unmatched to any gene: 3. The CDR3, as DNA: TGTGCCAGCTCACCTCAGGGACAGAACTATGGCTACACCTTC. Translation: CASSPQGQNYGYTF.

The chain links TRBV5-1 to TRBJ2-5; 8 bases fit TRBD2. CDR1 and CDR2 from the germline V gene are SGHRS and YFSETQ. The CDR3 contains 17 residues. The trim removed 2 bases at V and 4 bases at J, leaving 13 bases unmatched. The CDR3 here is CASSFGRSGSVLETQYF. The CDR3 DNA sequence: TGCGCCAGCAGCTTCGGTAGGAGCGGGAGTGTTTTAGAGACCCAGTACTTC. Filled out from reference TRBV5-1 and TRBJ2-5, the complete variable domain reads KAGVTQTPRYLIKTRGQQVTLSCSPISGHRSVSWYQQTPGQGLQFLFEYFSETQRNKGNFPGRFSGRQFSNSRSEMNVSTLELGDSALYLCASSFGRSGSVLETQYFGPGTRLLVL.

CDR3 region: CASSLVAGGFTQYF. The CDR3 DNA sequence: TGTGCCAGCAGCTTAGTTGCGGGGGGGTTTACGCAGTATTTT. V and J are TRBV11-2 and TRBJ2-3; 9 nucleotides agree with TRBD2. V was clipped by 1 base and J by 8 bases; unmatched bases: 4. The CDR3 is 14 residues long. Germline CDR1 is SGHAT and CDR2 is FQNNGV.

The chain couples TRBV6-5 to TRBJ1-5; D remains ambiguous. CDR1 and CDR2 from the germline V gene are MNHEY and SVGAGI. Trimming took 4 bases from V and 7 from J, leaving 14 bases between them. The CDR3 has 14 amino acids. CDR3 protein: CASSLPPVGQPQHF. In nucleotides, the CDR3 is TGTGCCAGCAGTTTACCCCCGGTGGGGCAGCCCCAGCATTTT.

The CDR3 DNA follows: TGCGCCAGCAGCCAAGAGGGTCGGGGCAATCAGCCCCAGCATTTT. This encodes CASSQEGRGNQPQHF. This sequence joins TRBV4-1 and TRBJ1-5; D is ambiguous. V lost 0 bases to trimming and J lost 2 bases, with 8 bases between them. The germline CDR1 and CDR2 sequences are MGHRA and YSYEKL. The CDR3 loop spans 15 amino acids.

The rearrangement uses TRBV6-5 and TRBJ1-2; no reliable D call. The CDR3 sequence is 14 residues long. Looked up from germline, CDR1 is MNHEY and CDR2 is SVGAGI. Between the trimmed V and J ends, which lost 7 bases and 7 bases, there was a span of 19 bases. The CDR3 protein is CASTPLAARGGYTF. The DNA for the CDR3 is TGTGCCAGCACCCCTTTGGCGGCCAGAGGTGGCTACACCTTC.

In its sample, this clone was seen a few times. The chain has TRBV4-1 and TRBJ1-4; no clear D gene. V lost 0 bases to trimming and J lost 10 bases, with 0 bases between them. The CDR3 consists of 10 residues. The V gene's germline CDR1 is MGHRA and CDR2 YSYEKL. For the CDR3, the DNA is TGCGCCAGCAGCCAAGAAAAACTGTTTTTT. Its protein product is CASSQEKLFF.

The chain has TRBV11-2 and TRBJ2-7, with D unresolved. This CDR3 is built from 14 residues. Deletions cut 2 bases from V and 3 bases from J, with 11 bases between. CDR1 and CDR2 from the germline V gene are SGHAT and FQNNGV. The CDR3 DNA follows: TGTGCCAGCAGCTTATCTCGCCACCTCTACGAGCAGTACTTC. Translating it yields CASSLSRHLYEQYF. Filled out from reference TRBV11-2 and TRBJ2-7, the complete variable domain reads EAGVAQSPRYKIIEKRQSVAFWCNPISGHATLYWYQQILGQGPKLLIQFQNNGVVDDSQLPKDRFSAERLKGVDSTLKIQPAKLEDSAVYLCASSLSRHLYEQYFGPGTRLTVT.

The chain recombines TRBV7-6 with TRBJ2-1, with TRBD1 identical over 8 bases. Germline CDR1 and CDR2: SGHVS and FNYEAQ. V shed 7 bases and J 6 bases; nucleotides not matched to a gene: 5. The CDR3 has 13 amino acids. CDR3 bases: TGTGCCAGCACCAACAGGGGGTCCAATGAGCAGTTCTTC. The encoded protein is CASTNRGSNEQFF. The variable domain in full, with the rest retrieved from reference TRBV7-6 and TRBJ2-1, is GAGVSQSPRYKVTKRGQDVALRCDPISGHVSLYWYRQALGQGPEFLTYFNYEAQQDKSGLPNDRFSAERPEGSISTLTIQRTEQRDSAMYRCASTNRGSNEQFFGPGTRLTVL.

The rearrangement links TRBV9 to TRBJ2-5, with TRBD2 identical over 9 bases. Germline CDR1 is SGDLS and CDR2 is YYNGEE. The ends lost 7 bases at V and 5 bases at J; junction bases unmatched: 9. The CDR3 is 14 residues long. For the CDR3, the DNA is TGTGCCAGCGAGGGGCGGGAGGGGGACGAGACCCAGTACTTC. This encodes CASEGREGDETQYF.

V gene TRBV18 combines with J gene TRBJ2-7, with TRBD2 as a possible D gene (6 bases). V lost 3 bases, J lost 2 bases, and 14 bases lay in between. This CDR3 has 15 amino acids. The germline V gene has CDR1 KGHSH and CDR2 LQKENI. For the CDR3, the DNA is TGTGCCAGCTCACCTTCGGCAGGGAGGACCTACGAGCAGTACTTC. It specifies CASSPSAGRTYEQYF.

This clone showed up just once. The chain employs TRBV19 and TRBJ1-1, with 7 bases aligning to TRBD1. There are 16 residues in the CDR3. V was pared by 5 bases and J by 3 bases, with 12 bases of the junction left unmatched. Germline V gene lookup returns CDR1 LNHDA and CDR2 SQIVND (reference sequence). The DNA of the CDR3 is TGTGCCAGTAGTGCCTCCGGGACAGTCTTGGACACTGAAGCTTTCTTT. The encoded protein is CASSASGTVLDTEAFF.

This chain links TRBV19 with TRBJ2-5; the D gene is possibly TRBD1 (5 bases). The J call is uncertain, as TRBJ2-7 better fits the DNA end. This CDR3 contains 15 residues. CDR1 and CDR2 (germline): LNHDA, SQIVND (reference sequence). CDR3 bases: TGTGCCAGTAGTATACGGGCAGGGTCCGCTTACGAGCAGTACTTC. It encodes CASSIRAGSAYEQYF.

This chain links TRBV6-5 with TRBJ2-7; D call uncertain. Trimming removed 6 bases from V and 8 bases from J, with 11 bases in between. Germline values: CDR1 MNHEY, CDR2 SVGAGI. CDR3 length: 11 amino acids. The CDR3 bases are TGTGCCAGCAGCTCCTCGTATCAGCAGTACTTC. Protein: CASSSSYQQYF.

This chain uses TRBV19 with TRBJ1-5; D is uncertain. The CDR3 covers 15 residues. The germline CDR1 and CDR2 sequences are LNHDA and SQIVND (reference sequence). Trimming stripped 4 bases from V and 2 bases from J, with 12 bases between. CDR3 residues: CASSTTRRGNQPQHF. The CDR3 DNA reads TGTGCCAGTAGTACGACGAGACGTGGCAATCAGCCCCAGCATTTT. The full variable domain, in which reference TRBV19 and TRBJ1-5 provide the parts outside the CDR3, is DGGITQSPKYLFRKEGQNVTLSCEQNLNHDAMYWYRQDPGQGLRLIYYSQIVNDFQKGDIAEGYSVSREKKESFPLTVTSAQKNPTAFYLCASSTTRRGNQPQHFGDGTRLSIL.

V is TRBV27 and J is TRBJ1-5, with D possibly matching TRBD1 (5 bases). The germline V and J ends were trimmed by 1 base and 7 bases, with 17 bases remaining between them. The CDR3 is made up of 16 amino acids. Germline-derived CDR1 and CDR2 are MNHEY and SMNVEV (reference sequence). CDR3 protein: CASSLYSTGGGQPQHF. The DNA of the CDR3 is TGTGCCAGCAGTTTATATTCGACCGGGGGAGGGCAGCCCCAGCATTTT.

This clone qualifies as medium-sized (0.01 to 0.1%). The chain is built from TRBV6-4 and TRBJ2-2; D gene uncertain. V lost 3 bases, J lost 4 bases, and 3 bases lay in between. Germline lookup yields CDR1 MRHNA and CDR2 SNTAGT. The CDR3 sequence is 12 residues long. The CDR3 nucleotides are TGTGCCAGCAGTGAGGGCACCGGGGAGCTGTTTTTT. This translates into CASSEGTGELFF.